The rows below give T cell receptor beta chains drawn from one sample of a study of blood T cell repertoires in COVID-19. Clones were sequenced by immunoSEQ multiplex PCR, and TCRdb holds only the in-frame ones, with some missing. The sample lists 200,000 to 250,000 clones, 70% to 85% occurring once. Sequencing was done on a sample of peripheral blood. Receptors originate from an elderly woman with acute or convalescent COVID-19. Both conserved end residues are part of each CDR3. A D gene is named only where the DNA matches it firmly. Some rows mark clone size as missing; the rest say once, few, many or name a class of expanded clone.

d_gene | abundance | j_gene | v_gene | CDR3nt | CDR3aa
TRBD2 | . | TRBJ2-1 | TRBV4-2 | TGTGCCAGCAGCCAAGAAGGCGGGGGGTTCAGTCGGGGCGTTTACAATGAGCAGTTCTTC | CASSQEGGGFSRGVYNEQFF
TRBD1 | . | TRBJ1-4 | TRBV18 | TGTGCCAGCTCAAGGACAGGGGTTGATGAAAAACTGTTTTTT | CASSRTGVDEKLFF
. | . | TRBJ2-5 | TRBV2 | TGTGCCAGCAGTGTCCGAGGGTTAGAGACCCAGTACTTC | CASSVRGLETQYF
TRBD2 | . | TRBJ2-4 | TRBV18 | TGTGCCAGCTCACCACCGCTAGCGGGAGGGCAGAACATTCAGTACTTC | CASSPPLAGGQNIQYF
TRBD2 | . | TRBJ2-5 | TRBV28 | TGTGCCAGCAGTTTATCGCGGGGAGGGCCGGAGACCCAGTACTTC | CASSLSRGGPETQYF
TRBD1 | . | TRBJ1-2 | TRBV10-3 | TGTGCCATCAGTGGCGCGACAGGGAGGTCCGAAGACTATGGCTACACCTTC | CAISGATGRSEDYGYTF
TRBD1 | . | TRBJ2-2 | TRBV28 | TGTGCCAGCAGTCGACTTGACAGGGGTGACACCGGGGAGCTGTTTTTT | CASSRLDRGDTGELFF
TRBD1 | . | TRBJ2-7 | TRBV5-6 | TGTGCCAGCAGCTTGGACAGGGGGCAGGGTTATTTGTACGAGCAGTACTTC | CASSLDRGQGYLYEQYF
TRBD1 | . | TRBJ2-4 | TRBV28 | TGTGCCAGCAGTGGGACAGGGGGCAAAAACATTCAGTACTTC | CASSGTGGKNIQYF
. | . | TRBJ2-3 | TRBV18 | TGTGCCAGCTCACCGCCCACGGCAGATACGCAGTATTTT | CASSPPTADTQYF
. | . | TRBJ1-5 | TRBV5-1 | TGCGCCAGCAGCTTGGGACATAATCAGCCCCAGCATTTT | CASSLGHNQPQHF
. | . | TRBJ2-7 | TRBV5-1 | TGCGCCAGCAGCCCGAGAGTCCGGGGGGCAAGCTACGAGCAGTACTTC | CASSPRVRGASYEQYF
. | . | TRBJ2-5 | TRBV7-8 | TGTGCCAGCAGCTTAGAGGCCACCACGGGAATGACCCAGTACTTC | CASSLEATTGMTQYF
. | once | TRBJ2-5 | TRBV6-2/TRBV6-3 | TGTGCCAGCAGTTTTATGGGGAGTCTGATGGAGACCCAGTACTTC | CASSFMGSLMETQYF
TRBD1 | . | TRBJ1-2 | TRBV28 | TGTGCCAGCAGTGCAACCACCGGACAGGGAAGAGGCTACACCTTC | CASSATTGQGRGYTF
TRBD2 | . | TRBJ2-1 | TRBV27 | TGTGCCAGCAGTTTCAGGGAGGGTCGGGGACTAGCGGGGTCGAGCTCCTACAATGAGCAGTTCTTC | CASSFREGRGLAGSSSYNEQFF
. | . | TRBJ2-5 | TRBV28 | TGTGCCAGCAGTTTCCCCGACAGAGAGACCCAGTACTTC | CASSFPDRETQYF
TRBD1 | . | TRBJ2-5 | TRBV4-1 | TGCGCCAGCAGCCAAGCCGGGACAGGGGAGTTGGAGACCCGGTACTTC | CASSQAGTGELETRYF
TRBD2 | . | TRBJ2-5 | TRBV7-2 | TGTGCCAGCAGCATCTGGACTAGCGGGGGGCCACGGGAGACCCAGTACTTC | CASSIWTSGGPRETQYF
. | . | TRBJ2-5 | TRBV14 | TGTGCCAGCAGCCAAGACAGTTGGGGGGCCCAGTACTTC | CASSQDSWGAQYF
. | . | TRBJ1-6 | TRBV14 | TGTGCCAGCAGCCTCCTAGCCCGAAATTCACCCCTCCACTTT | CASSLLARNSPLHF
. | . | TRBJ2-2 | TRBV28 | TGTGCCAGCAGTTTTGGGGGGAGTACCGGGGAGCTGTTTTTT | CASSFGGSTGELFF
TRBD2 | . | TRBJ2-1 | TRBV27 | TGTGCCAGCACCCCGGTTCGAACTAGCGGGACGCTATTAAATGAGCAGTTCTTC | CASTPVRTSGTLLNEQFF
TRBD2 | once | TRBJ2-3 | TRBV3-1/TRBV3-2 | TGTGCCAGCGGACTAGTCACGCAGTATTTT | CASGLVTQYF
TRBD2 | . | TRBJ2-1 | TRBV30 | TGTGCCTGGAGTTCCGGGACTAGCACCCATATTAGGGATTTCAATGAGCAGTTCTTC | CAWSSGTSTHIRDFNEQFF
TRBD2 | . | TRBJ2-1 | TRBV3-1/TRBV3-2 | TGTGCCAGCAGCCGCAGGACGGGACTAGCGGGAGGCAATGAGCAGTTCTTC | CASSRRTGLAGGNEQFF
TRBD1 | . | TRBJ2-7 | TRBV7-2 | TGTGCCAGCAGCTTTAGTGGGGGACAGGGGTCCTACGAGCAGTACTTC | CASSFSGGQGSYEQYF
. | . | TRBJ2-5 | TRBV19 | TGTGCCAGTAGTATTGTGAGAAAAGAGACCCAGTACTTC | CASSIVRKETQYF
. | few | TRBJ1-2 | TRBV12-5 | TGTGCTAGTGGTTTGGTACTAACACCAACAAACTATGGCTACACCTTC | CASGLVLTPTNYGYTF
. | . | TRBJ2-5 | TRBV24-1 | TGTGCCACCAGTGATTTAGAAGCGGACCGCGAGACCCAGTACTTC | CATSDLEADRETQYF
. | . | TRBJ2-3 | TRBV11-2 | TGTGCCAGCAGCTTAGGTCCCGCGACAGTTAAAGATACGCAGTATTTT | CASSLGPATVKDTQYF
TRBD1 | . | TRBJ2-7 | TRBV5-4 | TGTGCCAGCAAGGCAGACAGGGGCAGCTCCTACGAGCAGTACTTC | CASKADRGSSYEQYF
TRBD1 | . | TRBJ2-2 | TRBV4-2 | TGTGCCAGCAGCCGACCGGGACAGGGTGACACCGGGGAGCTGTTTTTT | CASSRPGQGDTGELFF
. | . | TRBJ1-4 | TRBV6-2/TRBV6-3 | TGTGCCAGCAGTTACGGGACATCGACTAATGAAAAACTGTTTTTT | CASSYGTSTNEKLFF
. | . | TRBJ2-3 | TRBV12-3/TRBV12-4 | TGTGCCAGCAGTTCTCCCCCAGGGGATACGCAGTATTTT | CASSSPPGDTQYF